This T cell receptor beta chain came from a study of T cells in Graves' hyperthyroidism and ophthalmopathy (dated by TCRdb to about 2019). Some background on the complete study: Peripheral blood was collected at initial diagnosis, before any treatment. To identify distinguishing TCR V-J signatures, a discovery cohort of about a hundred patients was used, comprising approximately 40 with Graves' ophthalmopathy and some 57 with stable Graves' hyperthyroidism. Whether ophthalmopathy could be predicted prospectively was tested in an independent validation cohort made up of under 20 hyperthyroidism patients plus 17 patients who later progressed to ophthalmopathy. The 95 to 100 discovery patients were randomly split 7:3 into training and test sets. In over five Graves' hyperthyroidism patients, the study also compared T-cell repertoires from thyroid tissue with T-cell repertoires from blood. Following sampling, methimazole starting at 30 mg daily was given to hyperthyroidism patients, and high-dose intravenous methylprednisolone was given to ophthalmopathy patients. The paper describes TCR Vbeta CDR3 sequencing of 135 peripheral blood samples, made up of 43 ophthalmopathy patients, approximately 76 hyperthyroidism patients and roughly 17 progressor patients.

General findings and caveats noted by the study authors: During validation, the model predicted progression to ophthalmopathy a median of approximately six months ahead of onset, with around 71% sensitivity and more than 72% specificity. Most expanded thyroid clonotypes (frequency above 0.001) were also detected in blood, suggesting blood repertoires may reflect thyroid immune responses. Sample size was not statistically predetermined, and investigators were not blinded to group allocation. A model built on a 13 V-J signature distinguished ophthalmopathy from stable hyperthyroidism, reaching over 85% sensitivity and about 81% specificity in cross-validation and 80%/75% in testing.

TCR beta CDR3 regions were amplified from RNA transcripts. A first-round RT-PCR of the TCR CDR3 used the HTBI primer set with the Qiagen OneStep RT-PCR kit. The libraries were constructed in a second round of multiplex PCR and then size-selected and purified. Libraries were sequenced paired-end with 100 bp reads on an Illumina HiSeq2000. As for how the authors treated the data: SOAPnuke was used to process the raw data, removing reads that contained adapters or uncalled bases, had a mean Phred below 15, or lacked an exact match to the constant primer or identifier. High-quality paired reads were merged using COPE v1.2.5, and each unique nucleotide sequence was defined as a clonotype. MiTCR v1.1 was used to align clonotypes to the IMGT TRBV, TRBD and TRBJ reference segments. The analysis included only V-J combinations with a frequency above 0.0001, which together covered roughly 99% of the repertoires. The TCS score was defined as the ratio of F50 (clonal expansion) to E x V (chaos), calculated using BLOSUM62-based TCRdist between CDR3 peptides within each V-J. Welch's t-statistics and random forest reduced roughly 500 V-J features to 13, which were used in a naive Bayes classifier (R e1071). The raw public data were reprocessed by TCRdb itself: fastp quality trimming at Q25, MiXCR clonotype calling, in-frame beta chains only. Each CDR3 protein appears once, grouped with its most common genes and DNA. TCRdb's processing, not the study's, gives the V and J calls here. The sample table lists around 300,000 distinct CDR3 sequences, 10% to 15% of them with a count of one. Almost 8% of the sample is in the top ten clones.

Hyperthyroidism patients were newly diagnosed, had a disease duration of under 2 months, and were aged 18 to 65 years. Patients with uncontrolled infections, other autoimmune diseases, pregnancy or lactation were excluded. Diagnoses relied on clinical symptoms, serum thyroxine and TRAb, thyroid ultrasound and orbital computed tomography. Blood from progressor patients was drawn when they were first diagnosed with hyperthyroidism, before any ophthalmopathy symptoms appeared. Ficoll-Paque density gradient centrifugation was used to isolate PBMCs from 10 ml of fresh peripheral blood. Patients classed as progressors first received a Graves' hyperthyroidism diagnosis and then went on to develop ophthalmopathy during follow-up. Total RNA was extracted with Trizol reagent, and quality was checked on an Agilent 2100 Bioanalyzer. Relative to germline, V is 6 bases shorter and J is 6 bases shorter, with 12 bases between their ends. The CDR3 has 13 amino acids, counting the end cysteine and phenylalanine. Just CDR3 DNA is preserved here, 39 bases in frame from base 1.

This clonotype was recorded many times. Its antigen is still unknown. There are no base qualities to consult, and no much larger clone falls within one base. Sample: blood. The chain is made from TRBV12-3 or TRBV12-4 and TRBJ1-5; perhaps TRBD1 is the D gene, with 6 bases matching. The receptor was derived from a woman in her twenties or thirties with Graves' hyperthyroidism that later progressed to Graves' ophthalmopathy. The nucleotide sequence is given as TGTGCCAGCAGCTCAGAGGGGGGTCAGCCCCAGCATTTT. The translation is CASSSEGGQPQHF.